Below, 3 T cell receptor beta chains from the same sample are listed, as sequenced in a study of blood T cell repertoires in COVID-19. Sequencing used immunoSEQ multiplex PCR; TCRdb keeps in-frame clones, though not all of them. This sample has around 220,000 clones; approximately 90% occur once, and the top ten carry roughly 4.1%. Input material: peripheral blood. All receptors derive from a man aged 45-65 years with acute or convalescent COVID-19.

This CDR3 is CASSLQVSNEKLFF. The CDR3 nucleotides read TGTGCCAGCAGCTTACAGGTGTCTAATGAAAAACTGTTTTTT. This sequence joins TRBV9 and TRBJ1-4; weak D call: TRBD1 (5 bases). Looked up from germline, CDR1 is SGDLS and CDR2 is YYNGEE. Trimming took 4 bases from V and 3 from J, leaving 10 bases between them. This CDR3 is 14 amino acids long.

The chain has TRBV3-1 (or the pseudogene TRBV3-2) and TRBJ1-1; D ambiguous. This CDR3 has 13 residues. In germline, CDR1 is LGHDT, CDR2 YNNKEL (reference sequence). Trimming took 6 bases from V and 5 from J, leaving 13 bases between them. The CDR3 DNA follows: TGTGCCAGCAGGAAAGGACGGGGAACTGAAGCTTTCTTT. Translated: CASRKGRGTEAFF.

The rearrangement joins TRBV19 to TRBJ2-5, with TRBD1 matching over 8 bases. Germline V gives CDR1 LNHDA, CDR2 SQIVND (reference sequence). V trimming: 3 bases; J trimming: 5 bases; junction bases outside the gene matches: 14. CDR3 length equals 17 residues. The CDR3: CASSISPQGVGPETQYF. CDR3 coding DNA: TGTGCCAGTAGTATCTCCCCACAGGGGGTAGGGCCGGAGACCCAGTACTTC.